These T cell receptor beta chains were read from a single sample in a study of blood T cell repertoires in COVID-19. The table came from immunoSEQ multiplex PCR; TCRdb's copy has only in-frame clones and leaves some out. The repertoire holds 250,000 or so clones, with almost 90% as singletons. The sequenced sample was peripheral blood. All receptors come from a woman aged 55-75 years with COVID-19, enrolled during active disease. CDR3s include the opening cysteine and the closing phenylalanine or tryptophan. A D gene is named only where the DNA matches it firmly. Size is stated for part of the rows, as once, few or many counts, or as a class when the clone is expanded.

>TRBJ1-1|-|-|TRBV19
TGTGCCAGTAGTATACAGGGGCGGACTGAAGCTTTCTTT
CASSIQGRTEAFF
>TRBJ1-3|TRBD1|-|TRBV29-1
TGCAGCGTCGCGACAGGGGTTGGAAACACCATATATTTT
CSVATGVGNTIYF
>TRBJ1-5|TRBD1|-|TRBV9
TGTGCCAGCAGCCCAATTCCAGGGGGTCAGCCCCAGCATTTT
CASSPIPGGQPQHF
>TRBJ1-1|-|few|TRBV30
TGTGCCTGGAGTGTACCCTTAGAGTACCTGAACACTGAAGCTTTCTTT
CAWSVPLEYLNTEAFF
>TRBJ1-1|-|-|TRBV12-1
-
CASSFGTGAMNTEAFF
>TRBJ1-5|TRBD1|-|TRBV6-6
TGTGCCACCGGACAGGGCGATCAGCCCCAGCATTTT
CATGQGDQPQHF
>TRBJ2-2|TRBD1|once|TRBV19
TGTGCCAGCGGGACAGGGGGCCCCGGGGAGCTGTTTTTT
CASGTGGPGELFF
>TRBJ1-2|-|-|TRBV12-3/TRBV12-4
TGTGCCAGCATGAGGGAGGGAAGGAATGGCTACACCTTC
CASMREGRNGYTF
>TRBJ2-2|-|-|TRBV7-9
TGTGCCAGCAGCATAGAGAGGGCCCTCCTAAACACCGGGGAGCTGTTTTTT
CASSIERALLNTGELFF
>TRBJ1-2|TRBD1|-|TRBV3-1/TRBV3-2
TGTGCCAGCAGCCAAACCGGGACAGGGTTTGGCTACACCTTC
CASSQTGTGFGYTF